This T cell receptor beta chain was sequenced in a study of blood T cell repertoires in COVID-19. Study-level background: Spain, Italy and the United States supplied samples that represented acute and convalescent COVID-19. Sources were T cells, B-cell-depleted T cells, or PBMCs; the material itself was cDNA or gDNA.

This CDR3 comprises 13 residues. The ends lost 10 bases at V and 8 bases at J; junction bases unmatched: 10. CDR1 is KGHDR and CDR2 is SFDVKD in the germline V gene. Under the authors' procedure: Reference gene primer amplification in the assay estimated nucleated cell counts. Sequenced by immunoSEQ multiplex PCR; TCRdb stores in-frame clones only, minus some. V, J and clone size derive from that table, while D and trimming were established from the DNA sequence. The sample lists tens of thousands of clones, 55% to 70% seen once, with about 8.8% in the top ten. Sequencing was carried out using peripheral blood. J is TRBJ2-1 and V is TRBV24-1; the match to TRBD2 covers 7 bases. The receptor's source is a woman between 70 and 85 years old with acute or convalescent COVID-19. The CDR3 protein is CATGGDHSHEQFF. The CDR3 coding sequence is TGTGCCACGGGGGGGGACCACAGTCATGAGCAGTTCTTC.